These 16 T cell receptor beta chains originate from one sample sequenced in a study of naive and memory T cell subsets. Study-wide findings and caveats: Possibly reflecting memory cells re-expressing CD45RA, a few larger clonotypes occurred in naive repertoires, especially CD8.

An equimolar mix of two oligonucleotides served as the beta constant-region primer for TRBC1 and TRBC2. Four rounds of PCR amplified the ligated cDNA using nested alpha and beta constant-region primers plus SP2. MiXCR, applied by TCRdb to the UMI-ligation and nested PCR reads, yields one record per CDR3 protein. The table includes roughly 83,000 distinct CDR3 sequences, 11% detected once. No antigen has been identified for these receptors. The sequencing sample was made of naive CD4+ T cells from blood. These receptors all come from a human donor in good health.

The rearrangement links TRBV6-2 or TRBV6-3 to TRBJ2-3; TRBD1 matches 8 bases. The CDR3 is 16 amino acids. Germline V lookup: CDR1 MNHEY, CDR2 SVGEGT. V shed 2 bases, J shed 3 bases, and the junction held 7 bases outside the gene matches. CDR3 DNA sequence: TGTGCCAGCAGTTACCCTGGACAGGGTTGGACAGATACGCAGTATTTT. Amino acid sequence: CASSYPGQGWTDTQYF.

This clonotype appeared a few times. This chain connects TRBV30 to TRBJ2-5, with D unclear. Germline-derived CDR1 and CDR2 are GTSNPN and SVGIG (reference sequence). V lost 2 bases to trimming and J lost 7 bases, with 23 bases between them. The CDR3 contains 16 residues. This chain's CDR3 is CAWSPPVGGGYGTQYF. The CDR3 nucleotides read TGTGCCTGGAGTCCGCCGGTAGGCGGTGGGTACGGGACCCAGTACTTC.

This clonotype was recorded a few times. The chain employs TRBV20-1 and TRBJ2-5; 7 bases map to TRBD1. V trimming: 5 bases; J trimming: 2 bases; junction bases outside the gene matches: 2. This CDR3 contains 12 residues. Germline V lookup: CDR1 DFQATT, CDR2 SNEGSKA (reference sequence). The CDR3 is CSARQGQETQYF. For the CDR3, the DNA is TGCAGTGCTCGACAGGGACAAGAGACCCAGTACTTC.

This clonotype was counted between two and nine times. V is TRBV6-6 and J is TRBJ2-3, with D perhaps TRBD1 or TRBD2 (5 bases each). This CDR3 contains 14 residues. V lost 5 bases, J lost 4 bases, and 13 bases lay in between. Germline-derived CDR1 and CDR2 are MNHNY and SVGAGI (reference sequence). The CDR3 DNA is TGTGCCAGCAGTAACCAGGGACCGCCAGATACGCAGTATTTT. It is translated as CASSNQGPPDTQYF.

V usage is TRBV12-3 or TRBV12-4 and J usage is TRBJ2-7; possible D gene TRBD2, 6 bases. The CDR3 length is 15 residues. Trimming cost V 2 bases and J 7 bases, with 18 bases left between them. The CDR3 DNA sequence: TGTGCCAGCAGTTTACGTACGGGAGTGTCGGGGGAGCAGTACTTC. The encoded protein is CASSLRTGVSGEQYF.

This clonotype was counted only a few times. The J gene is TRBJ2-2, the V gene TRBV7-2, with D possibly matching TRBD1 (5 bases). Germline V gene data show CDR1 as SGHTA and CDR2 as FQGNSA. The V gene lost 1 base and the J gene lost 1 base, with 7 bases spanning the gap. The CDR3 contains 15 residues. CDR3 sequence reads: CASSLGDRNTGELFF. In nucleotides, the CDR3 is TGTGCCAGCAGCTTAGGAGACAGGAACACCGGGGAGCTGTTTTTT. Full variable domain (remainder filled in from reference TRBV7-2 and TRBJ2-2): GAGVSQSPSNKVTEKGKDVELRCDPISGHTALYWYRQSLGQGLEFLIYFQGNSAPDKSGLPSDRFSAERTGGSVSTLTIQRTQQEDSAVYLCASSLGDRNTGELFFGEGSRLTVL.

This clonotype was found many times. This chain uses TRBV30 with TRBJ2-7, with D perhaps matching TRBD1 (5 bases). Germline V gene lookup returns CDR1 GTSNPN and CDR2 SVGIG (reference sequence). Trimming removed 0 bases at V and 5 bases at J, with 8 bases between. This CDR3 has 12 amino acids. CDR3 sequence (DNA): TGTGCCTGGAGTGTAAAAGGGGACGAGCAGTACTTC. Protein product: CAWSVKGDEQYF.

There are a few counts of this clonotype. The chain carries TRBV6-6 and TRBJ1-2; the D is unclear. Germline V gene data show CDR1 as MNHNY and CDR2 as SVGAGI (reference sequence). This CDR3 region has 12 residues. V gave up 5 bases and J gave up 8 bases, with 12 bases separating them. CDR3 residues: CASSTELLGYTF. In DNA form, the CDR3 reads TGTGCCAGCAGTACGGAACTATTAGGCTACACCTTC.

In this sample, this clonotype turned up many times. The genes are TRBV5-1 and TRBJ2-5; the match to TRBD1 covers 7 bases. Germline V lookup: CDR1 SGHRS, CDR2 YFSETQ. The CDR3 loop spans 16 amino acids. J was trimmed by 6 bases and V by 4 bases; bases with no gene match: 15. CDR3 loop: CASSPGRQGHSKTQYF. CDR3 coding DNA: TGCGCCAGCAGCCCTGGACGACAGGGACACAGCAAGACCCAGTACTTC.

The gene calls are TRBV7-6 and TRBJ2-3; 7 bases line up with TRBD2. The CDR3 length is 16 residues. After removal of 3 bases from V and 6 bases from J, the junction contained 12 bases not matched to a gene. Germline assignment: CDR1 SGHVS and CDR2 FNYEAQ. The chain's CDR3 is CASSFVGGGPGDTQYF. As DNA, the CDR3 is TGTGCCAGCAGCTTCGTTGGGGGAGGGCCAGGGGATACGCAGTATTTT.

CDR3 nucleotide sequence: TGTGCCAGCAGTTATAACAGGGGAGCCTACAATGAGCAGTTCTTC. This sequence encodes CASSYNRGAYNEQFF. The chain combines TRBV6-2 or TRBV6-3 with TRBJ2-1; 7 bases fit TRBD1. V lost 3 bases to trimming and J lost 2 bases; unmatched junction nucleotides: 4. This CDR3 is built from 15 residues. Germline CDR1 MNHEY, CDR2 SVGEGT.

This clonotype was observed many times. The rearrangement uses TRBV20-1 and TRBJ2-2; TRBD2 agrees at 9 bases. The trim removed 2 bases at V and 1 base at J, leaving 8 bases unmatched. From germline, CDR1 is DFQATT and CDR2 SNEGSKA (reference sequence). This CDR3 has 17 residues. The CDR3 protein is CSARPFLAGKNTGELFF. The DNA for the CDR3 is TGCAGTGCTAGACCTTTTCTAGCGGGAAAGAACACCGGGGAGCTGTTTTTT.

This clonotype has just a few counts. The J gene is TRBJ2-3, the V gene TRBV7-2; 9 bases match TRBD1. The length of the CDR3 is 14 residues. The germline CDR1 and CDR2 sequences are SGHTA and FQGNSA. V gave up 1 base and J gave up 4 bases; unmatched junction bases: 0. The CDR3 spells CASSLGTGADTQYF. The CDR3 nucleotides are TGTGCCAGCAGCTTAGGGACAGGGGCAGATACGCAGTATTTT.

This clonotype was detected many times. This chain uses TRBV24-1 with TRBJ2-3; tentatively, D is TRBD2 (6 bases). Trimming took 10 bases from V and 3 from J, leaving 16 bases between them. The CDR3 is 14 residues long. Germline V gene data show CDR1 as KGHDR and CDR2 as SFDVKD. CDR3 in DNA: TGTGCCACGGCGCAAACCGGGACTACAGATACGCAGTATTTT. This encodes CATAQTGTTDTQYF.

This clonotype was seen repeatedly, ten times or more. The rearrangement joins TRBV20-1 to TRBJ1-2; D might be TRBD1 (5 bases). Germline V gives CDR1 DFQATT, CDR2 SNEGSKA (reference sequence). Trimming left V 0 bases short and J 6 bases short, with 17 bases between. The CDR3 is 15 residues long. The CDR3 nucleotides read TGCAGTGCTAGAGAGCGGGGGGGGTTAACGAATGGCTACACCTTC. This gives the protein CSARERGGLTNGYTF.

The table lists this clonotype with a few counts. The chain carries TRBV4-1 and TRBJ2-7; the match to TRBD2 covers 9 bases. Trimming took 2 bases from V and 4 from J; bases not matched to a gene: 9. The CDR3 covers 16 residues. Looked up from germline, CDR1 is MGHRA and CDR2 is YSYEKL. The CDR3 sequence: CASSQSPSGTPYEQYF. Here the CDR3 DNA reads TGCGCCAGCAGCCAAAGTCCTAGCGGGACTCCATACGAGCAGTACTTC.